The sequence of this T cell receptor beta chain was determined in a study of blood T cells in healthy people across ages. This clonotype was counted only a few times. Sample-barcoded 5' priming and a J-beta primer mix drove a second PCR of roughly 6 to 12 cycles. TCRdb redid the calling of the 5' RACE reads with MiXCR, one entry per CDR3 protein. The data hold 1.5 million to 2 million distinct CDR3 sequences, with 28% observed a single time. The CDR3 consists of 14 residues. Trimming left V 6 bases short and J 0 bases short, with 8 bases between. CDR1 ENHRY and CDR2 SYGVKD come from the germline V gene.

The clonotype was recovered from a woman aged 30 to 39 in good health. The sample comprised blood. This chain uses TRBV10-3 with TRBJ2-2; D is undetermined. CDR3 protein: CAIRPGANTGELFF. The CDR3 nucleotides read TGTGCCATCAGGCCAGGCGCGAACACCGGGGAGCTGTTTTTT.